The next 4 T cell receptor beta chains were all read from a single sample in a study of shared clonotypes between healthy human individuals. The repertoire was sequenced with immunoSEQ multiplex PCR; TCRdb's copy has only in-frame clones and lacks some. This table has approximately 2.5 million clones, approximately 94% appearing once. Sequenced input: naive CD4+ T cells sorted from blood. Noted subset: CD45RA+ positively selected. These receptors were collected from a man in his late teens or twenties in good health.

The V gene is TRBV25-1, the J gene TRBJ2-1; D is perhaps TRBD1 or TRBD2 (5 bases each). Germline CDR1 MGHDK, CDR2 SYGVNS. The CDR3 is 17 amino acids. V dropped 6 bases and J dropped 0 bases, with 18 bases sitting between them. The CDR3 is CASSNTRGVLSYNEQFF. DNA of the CDR3: TGTGCCAGCAGCAATACTAGGGGCGTCCTCTCCTACAATGAGCAGTTCTTC. Based on the CDR3 plus reference TRBV25-1 and TRBJ2-1, the full variable domain is EADIYQTPRYLVIGTGKKITLECSQTMGHDKMYWYQQDPGMELHLIHYSYGVNSTEKGDLSSESTVSRIRTEHFPLTLESARPSHTSQYLCASSNTRGVLSYNEQFFGPGTRLTVL.

This chain uses TRBV25-1 with TRBJ1-6, with TRBD1 matching 7 bases. CDR1 and CDR2 from the germline V gene are MGHDK and SYGVNS. Unmatched junction bases numbered 12, after V lost 7 bases and J lost 9 bases. CDR3 length equals 15 residues. Written as DNA, the CDR3 is TGTGCCAGCACCTCTAGGGGGCAGGGGATTTCACCCCTCCACTTT. Protein: CASTSRGQGISPLHF.

The rearrangement joins TRBV5-4 to TRBJ2-5; TRBD2 might be the D (6 bases). The germline V gene has CDR1 SGHNT and CDR2 YYREEE (reference sequence). The V end was cut by 0 bases, the J end by 2 bases, with 17 bases between. There are 17 residues in the CDR3. In DNA form, the CDR3 reads TGTGCCAGCAGCTTGGATTTGTCCCGTGGGGGGCAAGAGACCCAGTACTTC. It specifies CASSLDLSRGGQETQYF.

A remark on this clone: This specimen includes other DNA sequences encoding the same CDR3. This sequence joins TRBV5-4 and TRBJ2-5, with D maybe TRBD2 (7 bases). This CDR3 is 15 amino acids long. Trimming removed 4 bases at V and 1 base at J, with 14 bases between. Germline V lookup: CDR1 SGHNT, CDR2 YYREEE (reference sequence). CDR3 DNA: TGTGCCAGCAGCCTCGGGGGCGGGAGCCAAGAGACCCAGTACTTC. It encodes CASSLGGGSQETQYF. Complete variable domain (other parts from reference TRBV5-4 and TRBJ2-5): ETGVTQSPTHLIKTRGQQVTLRCSSQSGHNTVSWYQQALGQGPQFIFQYYREEENGRGNFPPRFSGLQFPNYSSELNVNALELDDSALYLCASSLGGGSQETQYFGPGTRLLVL.